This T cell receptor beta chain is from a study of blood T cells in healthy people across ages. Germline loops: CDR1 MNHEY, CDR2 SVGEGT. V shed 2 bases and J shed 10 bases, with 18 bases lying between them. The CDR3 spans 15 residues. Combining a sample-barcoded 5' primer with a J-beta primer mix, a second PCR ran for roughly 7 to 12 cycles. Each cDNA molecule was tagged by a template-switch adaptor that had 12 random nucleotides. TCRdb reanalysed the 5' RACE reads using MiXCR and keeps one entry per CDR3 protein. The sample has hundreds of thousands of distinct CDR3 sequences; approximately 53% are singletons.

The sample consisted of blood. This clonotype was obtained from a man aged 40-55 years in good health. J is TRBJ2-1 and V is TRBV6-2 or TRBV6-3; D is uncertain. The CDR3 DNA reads TGTGCCAGCAGTTACAAGCGTAAGAGCTCCTACGAGCAGTTCTTC. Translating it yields CASSYKRKSSYEQFF.